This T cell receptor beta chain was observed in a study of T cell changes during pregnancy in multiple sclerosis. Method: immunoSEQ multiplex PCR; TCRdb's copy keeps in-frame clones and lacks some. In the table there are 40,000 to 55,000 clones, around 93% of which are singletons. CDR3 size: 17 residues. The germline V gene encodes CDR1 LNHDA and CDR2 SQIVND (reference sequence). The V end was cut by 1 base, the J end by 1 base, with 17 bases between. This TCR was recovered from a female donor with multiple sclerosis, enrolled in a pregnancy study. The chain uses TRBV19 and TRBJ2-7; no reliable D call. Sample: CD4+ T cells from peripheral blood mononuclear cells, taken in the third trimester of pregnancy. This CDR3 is CASSIGIWADPSYEQYF. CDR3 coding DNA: TGTGCCAGTAGTATAGGAATATGGGCAGATCCATCCTACGAGCAGTACTTC.